This T cell receptor beta chain was captured by sequencing in a study of T-cell memory formation after mild COVID-19. Study outcomes and limitations: CD4+ contracting clones were found mainly in CM and EM, and CD8+ ones in EMRA.

CDR3 length: 15 residues. Deletions cut 5 bases from V and 7 bases from J, with 17 bases between. Germline loops: CDR1 SEHNR, CDR2 FQNEAQ (reference sequence). Constant-segment primers were used for 5'RACE, and the resulting TCR alpha and TCR beta cDNA libraries carried sample barcodes and UMIs. MiXCR, applied by TCRdb to the 5' RACE reads, yields one record per CDR3 protein. Of hundreds of thousands of distinct CDR3 sequences listed, around 15% were seen once; the top ten hold 22%. This clonotype was recorded a few times. Its antigen is still unknown. This chain connects TRBV7-9 to TRBJ2-2; the D gene is possibly TRBD2 (5 bases). The receptor was isolated from a man younger than 30 who had mild COVID-19 (a few samples of this study predate the infection). Cell type and time point are not known. The source material was PBMCs or a T cell subset sorted from them (not recorded which). The CDR3 nucleotides read TGTGCCAGCAGCCCTAGCTCCCTAGCCGGCGGGGAGCTGTTTTTT. The encoded protein is CASSPSSLAGGELFF.